Detailed here is one T cell receptor beta chain. No cognate antigen has been identified for it. The input lacks base qualities; no much larger clone sits a single base away. To prepare the library, PCR was applied. Sequencer: NextSeq 500. Bulk TCR libraries were made following a previously described method, with the TCR primers given in Table S5. Purification of total RNA was performed with the Qiagen AllPrep DNA/RNA kit. Reads from multiple sequencing runs of the same library were pooled before analysis. Per the authors' processing: Reads were retained only if an exact TCR constant sequence was present, and the retained reads were trimmed to 150 nt and grouped according to their 12-nt molecular barcodes. Reads inside each barcode group were sub-clustered using a 15% Levenshtein threshold, and a quality-weighted consensus sequence was constructed for each RNA molecule. Non-functional sequences were excluded, and lower-count sequences lying one edit away from another sequence were also excluded. Barcode sub-clusters with fewer than 20% of the maximum read count were removed, based on fitting two negative binomial distributions. In-frame beta chains were kept once TCRdb had trimmed the public reads at Q25 with fastp and called clones with MiXCR. CDR3 protein duplicates are merged, each entry listing the most common genes and DNA. TCRdb's processing, not the authors', yielded these V and J calls. This sample holds more than 450,000 distinct CDR3 sequences; 25% were observed only once. The leading ten clones occupy approximately 0.76% of the sample.

This record belongs to a study of molecular identifiers for immune sequencing clone quantification (dated by TCRdb to 2016 to 2019). Concerning the study at large: For a replicate experiment, the RNA from either roughly 18,000 or 92,000 naive CD8 T cells was divided into five aliquots, and four of those aliquots went on to sequencing. CD8 T cells were used in a methods study to benchmark molecular-identifier clustering-based TCR repertoire sequencing (MIDCIRS) and TCR RNA copy counting.

Overall results and qualifications from the work: When barcode sub-clustering was omitted, TCR diversity was inflated by chimeric consensus sequences, with chimeras reaching as high as 47%. In CMV-specific effector cells, clones with more than 20 RNA copies contained over 99% of molecules, whereas in naive cells such clones contained under 1% of molecules. Modeling gave around 3.3 recovered TCR RNA copies per cell versus approximately 11 by digital PCR, implying around 33% capture efficiency. Spiked-in Jurkat TCR RNA (approximately eleven copies' worth), which is not part of the donor repertoire, was contained in the naive libraries. Highly expanded clone sizes could be underestimated if identical TCR molecules share a barcode. Spiked-in Jurkat TCR RNA equal to a single cell's worth was reported to be detectable even within one million naive CD8 T cells.

Libraries of naive CD8 T cells were built from anywhere between about 17,000 and 1,000,000 sorted cells, with 10%, 30% or 50% of the purified RNA used. On a BD FACSAria II, naive CD8 T cells were FACS-sorted as CD8+CD4-CCR7+CD45RA+ and collected into RLT Plus buffer. Detection sensitivity was tested by spiking Jurkat RNA equal to roughly nine TCR copies' worth into samples containing about 17,000-1,000,000 naive CD8 T cells. CD8 T cells were enriched with RosetteSep CD8+ T Cell Enrichment Cocktail and Ficoll-Paque, followed by ACK red cell lysis. The CDR1 and CDR2 encoded by the germline V gene (reference sequence) are DFQATT and SNEGSKA. The CDR3 contains 16 residues, cysteine and phenylalanine counted. Only the CDR3 DNA is retained, 48 bases long and in frame from the first base.

Specimen: naive CD8+ T cells from blood, with Jurkat cell RNA spiked in. The cell subset or site label for this specimen denotes: FACS-sorted CD8+CD4-CCR7+CD45RA+ naive T cells. This receptor chain uses TRBV20-1 and TRBJ2-7; TRBD2 is perhaps the D gene, given 7 matching bases. This clonotype was sampled from a human donor in good health. Some libraries in this study had Jurkat cell RNA spiked in. The base sequence is TGCAGGGCTCGAGAGCTGGGGGGGGGGCCCCTCTGGGTGCAGTACTTC. Its coded protein is CRARELGGGPLWVQYF.